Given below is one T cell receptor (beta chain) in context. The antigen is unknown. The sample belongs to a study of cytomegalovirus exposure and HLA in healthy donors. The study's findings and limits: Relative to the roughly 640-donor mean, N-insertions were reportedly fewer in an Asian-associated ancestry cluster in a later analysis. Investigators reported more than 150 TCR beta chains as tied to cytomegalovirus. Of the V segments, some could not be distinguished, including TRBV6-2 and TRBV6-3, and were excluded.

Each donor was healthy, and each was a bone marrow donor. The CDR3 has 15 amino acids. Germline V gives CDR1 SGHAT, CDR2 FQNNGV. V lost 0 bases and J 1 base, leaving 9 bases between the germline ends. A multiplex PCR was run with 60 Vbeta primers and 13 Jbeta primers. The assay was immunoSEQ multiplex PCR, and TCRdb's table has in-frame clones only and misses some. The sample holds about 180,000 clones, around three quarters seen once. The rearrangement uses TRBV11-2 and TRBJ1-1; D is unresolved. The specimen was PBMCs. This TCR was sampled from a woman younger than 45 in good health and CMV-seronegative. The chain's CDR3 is CASSLDQLRNTEAFF. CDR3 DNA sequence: TGTGCCAGCAGCTTAGATCAACTTCGGAACACTGAAGCTTTCTTT.